Listed below are T cell receptor beta chains from one sample, sequenced in a study of T cell responses to AZD1222 COVID-19 vaccine. The method was immunoSEQ multiplex PCR; TCRdb's version includes in-frame clones alone and lacks a portion of them. The sample lists fewer than 120,000 clones, roughly 93% occurring once. Source: peripheral blood, taken 28 days after the second AZD1222 dose. The receptors derive from an adult who received the AZD1222 COVID-19 vaccine. The CDR3 runs from the conserved cysteine through the conserved F or W. Each record gives: CDR3 length, V gene, J gene, D gene, clone size, CDR3 DNA, CDR3 protein. D genes are given only for firm matches. Expanded clones get a size class; other rows say once, few or many, or leave the size out.

>15|TRBV9|TRBJ1-4|TRBD1|-
TGTGCCAGCAGCGACCCCCGGGACAGGGGAGAAAAACTGTTTTTT
CASSDPRDRGEKLFF
>13|TRBV27|TRBJ2-7|-|-
TGTGCCAGCAGTCAAACAGGGTATTACGAGCAGTACTTC
CASSQTGYYEQYF
>14|TRBV5-5|TRBJ1-1|-|-
TGTGCCAGCAGCTTCAATTGGGTGGACACTGAAGCTTTCTTT
CASSFNWVDTEAFF
>14|TRBV25-1|TRBJ1-6|-|-
TGTGCCAGCAGTGGACCCACCTATAATTCACCCCTCCACTTT
CASSGPTYNSPLHF
>13|TRBV7-9|TRBJ1-5|TRBD1|-
TGTGCCAGCAGCCGGACAGGGGTTCAGCCCCAGCATTTT
CASSRTGVQPQHF
>13|TRBV2|TRBJ1-6|-|-
TGTGCCAGCGGGGCAGGAAATAATTCACCCCTCCACTTT
CASGAGNNSPLHF
>14|TRBV6-2/TRBV6-3|TRBJ2-7|-|-
TGTGCCAGCAGCCAAACGTCGGTCACCCACGAGCAGTACTTC
CASSQTSVTHEQYF
>14|TRBV7-8|TRBJ1-3|-|-
TGTGCCAGCAGGTACACCTCCTCTGGAAACACCATATATTTT
CASRYTSSGNTIYF
>14|TRBV7-9|TRBJ1-2|-|-
TGTGCCAGCAGCTTACTTTTCCGTAACTATGGCTACACCTTC
CASSLLFRNYGYTF
>13|TRBV18|TRBJ2-5|-|few
TGTGCCAGCTCACCTTTTAAAGAGGAGACCCAGTACTTC
CASSPFKEETQYF
>16|TRBV5-5|TRBJ2-7|-|-
TGTGCCAGCAGCTTGGAGTTCCCTTACGGGACGGTGGAGCAGTACTTC
CASSLEFPYGTVEQYF
>13|TRBV7-9|TRBJ1-3|TRBD1|-
TGTGCCAGCAACCGACAGGGGCTGTTTCACAAATATTTT
CASNRQGLFHKYF
>15|TRBV27|TRBJ1-6|-|-
TGTGCCAGCAGTTTAAACGGTCCAGGGTATTCACCCCTCCACTTT
CASSLNGPGYSPLHF
>16|TRBV18|TRBJ1-2|-|-
TGTGCCAGCTCACCCCTCAGGGCACCTACTAACTATGGCTACACCTTC
CASSPLRAPTNYGYTF
>14|TRBV10-2|TRBJ1-4|-|-
TGCGCCAGCAGCCCGGGCCGGGCTAATGAAAAACTGTTTTTT
CASSPGRANEKLFF
>13|TRBV11-3|TRBJ2-1|TRBD2|-
TGTGCCAGCAGCTTGACCGGGACTAGGGAGCAGTTCTTC
CASSLTGTREQFF
>13|TRBV27|TRBJ2-7|-|-
TGTGCCAGCAGTCCGATGCCGACCTACGAGCAGTACTTC
CASSPMPTYEQYF
>17|TRBV7-8|TRBJ1-4|TRBD1|-
TGTGCCAGCAGCTCGCTAAAAAGGACAGGGTCGGGGGAAAAACTGTTTTTT
CASSSLKRTGSGEKLFF
>14|TRBV2|TRBJ1-3|TRBD1|once
TGTGCCAGCACCCCCGGACAGGGCAGAAACACCATATATTTT
CASTPGQGRNTIYF
>13|TRBV5-1|TRBJ1-1|-|-
TGCGCCAGCAGCTTGGTCTCAAACACTGAAGCTTTCTTT
CASSLVSNTEAFF
>14|TRBV7-9|TRBJ1-2|-|-
TGTGCCAGCAGCTTAGCGGTCCAGGAGGGGGGCTACACCTTC
CASSLAVQEGGYTF
>15|TRBV6-5|TRBJ2-3|-|-
TGTGCCAGCAGTTACACCCGGACTAGCACAGATACGCAGTATTTT
CASSYTRTSTDTQYF
>17|TRBV5-6|TRBJ1-2|TRBD1|-
TGTGCCAGCAGCCCAAGTTACAGGGGAATTAGGACCTATGGCTACACCTTC
CASSPSYRGIRTYGYTF
>13|TRBV3-1/TRBV3-2|TRBJ1-5|-|-
TGTGCCAGCAGCGCGAAGACAAGGCAGCCCCAGCATTTT
CASSAKTRQPQHF
>13|TRBV27|TRBJ1-1|-|-
TGTGCCAGCAGCAGACCGGAGGGCACTGAAGCTTTCTTT
CASSRPEGTEAFF
>16|TRBV6-1|TRBJ2-5|TRBD1|-
TGTGCCAGCAGTGTAATTTTCAGGGGGCGCAGAGAGACCCAGTACTTC
CASSVIFRGRRETQYF
>13|TRBV25-1|TRBJ1-1|TRBD1|-
TGTGCCAGCAGCGGCAGGGGGCTTTCTGAAGCTTTCTTT
CASSGRGLSEAFF
>14|TRBV19|TRBJ1-2|TRBD1|-
TGTGCCAGTAGTGAAGGGGGCCGCTTAGACGGCTACACCTTC
CASSEGGRLDGYTF
>14|TRBV18|TRBJ1-5|-|-
TGTGCCAGCTCCCTGCGACCCAGAGGGGAGCCCCAGCATTTT
CASSLRPRGEPQHF
>17|TRBV7-2|TRBJ1-2|-|-
TGTGCCAGCAGCTTAACGAGGTTGGCGGATCCCCGCTATGGCTACACCTTC
CASSLTRLADPRYGYTF
>17|TRBV19|TRBJ1-5|-|-
TGTGCCAGTAGTACGCAGGGGTTCTTGAGTAGCAATCAGCCCCAGCATTTT
CASSTQGFLSSNQPQHF
>14|TRBV6-5|TRBJ1-1|TRBD1|-
TGTGCCAGCAGTAAGGACAGGGCAACGGGTGGAGCTTTCTTT
CASSKDRATGGAFF
>14|TRBV6-4|TRBJ2-1|TRBD2|-
TGTGCCAGCAGTGTCCTAGCGGGAGGCAATGAGCAGTTCTTC
CASSVLAGGNEQFF
>16|TRBV2|TRBJ2-5|-|-
TGTGCCAGCAGTAACAGCCGCAGGCCCCACGAAGAGACCCAGTACTTC
CASSNSRRPHEETQYF
>15|TRBV6-5|TRBJ1-3|-|-
TGTGCCAGCAGTCCTACAGGGTACTCTGGAAACACCATATATTTT
CASSPTGYSGNTIYF
>16|TRBV30|TRBJ1-6|TRBD1|-
TGTGCCTGGAGTGTACATTCCGGGACAGGGGATTCACCCCTCCACTTT
CAWSVHSGTGDSPLHF
>14|TRBV7-9|TRBJ1-2|-|-
TGTGCCAGCAGCTTAGCGCAGGAGACTGATGGCTACACCTTC
CASSLAQETDGYTF
>16|TRBV24-1|TRBJ2-1|-|-
TGTGCCACCAGTGCCGGATGGGGCGGGGTCTCGGATGAGCAGTTCTTC
CATSAGWGGVSDEQFF
>13|TRBV30|TRBJ1-1|TRBD1|-
TGTGCCTTCACGCGACAGGGGTGGGCTGAAGCTTTCTTT
CAFTRQGWAEAFF
>16|TRBV6-5|TRBJ2-1|-|-
TGTGCCAGCAGTTATAGACCCTCGAGCTCCTACAATGAGCAGTTCTTC
CASSYRPSSSYNEQFF
>14|TRBV6-5|TRBJ1-1|-|-
TGTGCCAGCAGTTACATCCCTAGGGGGACTGAAGCTTTCTTT
CASSYIPRGTEAFF
>17|TRBV9|TRBJ1-3|-|-
TGTGCCAGCAGCGTAAAAACCGTCCGGAGCTCTGGAAACACCATATATTTT
CASSVKTVRSSGNTIYF
>14|TRBV10-2|TRBJ2-2|-|-
TGCGCCAGCAGTGACCGGGTATTCACCGGGGAGCTGTTTTTT
CASSDRVFTGELFF
>15|TRBV27|TRBJ1-5|TRBD1|-
TGTGCCAGCAGTTCCCGGACAGGGAAATATCAGCCCCAGCATTTT
CASSSRTGKYQPQHF
>12|TRBV6-5|TRBJ2-7|-|-
TGTGCCAGCAGTACAGGGTGGGGTGAGCAGTACTTC
CASSTGWGEQYF
>16|TRBV5-8|TRBJ1-5|-|-
TGTGCCAGCAGCCCCCGGGGGTATTATAGCAATCAGCCCCAGCATTTT
CASSPRGYYSNQPQHF
>14|TRBV24-1|TRBJ2-1|-|-
TGTGCCACCAGTGGGGACCCCAGCCCCCATGAGCAGTTCTTC
CATSGDPSPHEQFF
>14|TRBV19|TRBJ2-2|TRBD2|-
TGTGCCAGTAGTCCCAGCGGGGGGGCCGGGGAGCTGTTTTTT
CASSPSGGAGELFF
>10|TRBV10-3|TRBJ1-1|-|once
TGTGCCGCCGGGGGCACTGAAGCTTTCTTT
CAAGGTEAFF
>15|TRBV5-1|TRBJ2-3|-|-
TGCGCCAGCAGCGCTTATTCACCGAGCACAGATACGCAGTATTTT
CASSAYSPSTDTQYF
>11|TRBV27|TRBJ2-7|-|-
TGTGCCACCTCGGGGGGCGGCGAGCAGTACTTC
CATSGGGEQYF
>13|TRBV5-1|TRBJ1-1|-|-
TGCGCCAGCAGCTTGGGGTCAGGCATTGAAGCTTTCTTT
CASSLGSGIEAFF
>13|TRBV5-1|TRBJ2-4|-|-
TGCGCCAGCAGCCTAAACAGGGCTGGCATTCAGTACTTC
CASSLNRAGIQYF
>16|TRBV3-1/TRBV3-2|TRBJ2-5|-|once
TGTGCCAGCAGCCAAGATCGGCAGGGCCTTACGGAGACCCAGTACTTC
CASSQDRQGLTETQYF
>13|TRBV11-2|TRBJ1-5|-|-
TGTGCCAGCAGCTTATGGGAAAATCAGCCCCAGCATTTT
CASSLWENQPQHF